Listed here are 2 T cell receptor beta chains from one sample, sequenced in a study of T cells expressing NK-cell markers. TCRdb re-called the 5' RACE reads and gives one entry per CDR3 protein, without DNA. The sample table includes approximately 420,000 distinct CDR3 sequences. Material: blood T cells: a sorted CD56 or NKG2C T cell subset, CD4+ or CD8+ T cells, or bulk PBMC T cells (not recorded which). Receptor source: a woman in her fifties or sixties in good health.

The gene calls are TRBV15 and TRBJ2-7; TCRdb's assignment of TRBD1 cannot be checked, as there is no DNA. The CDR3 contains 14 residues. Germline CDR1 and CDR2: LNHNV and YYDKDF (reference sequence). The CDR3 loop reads CATQGGPGSYEQYF. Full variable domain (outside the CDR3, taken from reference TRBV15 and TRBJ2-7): DAMVIQNPRYQVTQFGKPVTLSCSQTLNHNVMYWYQQKSSQAPKLLFHYYDKDFNNEADTPDNFQSRRPNTSFCFLDIRSPGLGDTAMYLCATQGGPGSYEQYFGPGTRLTVT.

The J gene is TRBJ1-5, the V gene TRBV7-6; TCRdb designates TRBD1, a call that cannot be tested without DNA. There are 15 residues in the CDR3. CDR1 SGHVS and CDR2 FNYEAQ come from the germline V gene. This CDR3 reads CASSLGQGAEQPQHF.